The clone carrying this T cell receptor (beta chain) was seen a handful of times. Its antigen is currently unknown. This CDR3 has 16 residues. With 0 bases clipped from V and 1 base from J, the junction kept 2 bases outside the gene matches. Germline values: CDR1 KGHSH, CDR2 LQKENI. Drawn from each donor were around 10 milliliters of peripheral blood. Primed by a sample-barcoded 5' primer and a J-beta primer mix, a second PCR proceeded for about 7 to 12 cycles. Each cDNA molecule was tagged by a template-switch adaptor that had 12 random nucleotides. TCRdb processed the 5' RACE reads anew with MiXCR; each CDR3 protein has one entry. The sample holds approximately 1.5 million distinct CDR3 sequences, around 36% seen once. This sample is drawn from a study of blood T cells in healthy people across ages. General observations from the study: What prevented conclusive comparison of naive and antigen-experienced cells was that PBMCs were unsorted. Roughly linearly, TCR beta diversity per million T cells fell as age increased.

This clonotype was obtained from a woman younger than 45 in good health. The sample taken for sequencing was blood. This chain uses TRBV18 with TRBJ2-3; 9 bases line up with TRBD2. CDR3 residues: CASSPPGLARTDTQYF. For the CDR3, the DNA is TGTGCCAGCTCACCACCGGGACTAGCTCGCACAGATACGCAGTATTTT.